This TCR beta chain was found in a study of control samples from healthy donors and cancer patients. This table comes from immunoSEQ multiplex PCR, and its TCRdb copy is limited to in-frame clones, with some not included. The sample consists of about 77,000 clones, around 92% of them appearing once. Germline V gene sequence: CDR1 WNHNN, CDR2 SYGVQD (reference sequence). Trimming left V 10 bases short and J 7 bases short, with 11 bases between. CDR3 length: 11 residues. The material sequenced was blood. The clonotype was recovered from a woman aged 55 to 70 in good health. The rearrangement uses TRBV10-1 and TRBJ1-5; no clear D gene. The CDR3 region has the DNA TGCGCCACCCTGACGGGGCAGCCCCAGCATTTT. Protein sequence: CATLTGQPQHF.